A selection of T cell receptor beta chains follows, all from one sample in a study of long-term antiretroviral therapy in people with HIV. Produced via immunoSEQ multiplex PCR; TCRdb's table is partial and in-frame only. The sample yields some 28,000 clones, about nine tenths seen once. Sequences were derived from unsorted PBMCs, sampled 5.2 years after starting antiretroviral therapy. These receptors were taken from a woman between 40 and 55 years old with HIV. Each CDR3 is given with its conserved first and last residue.

V gene | CDR3 protein
TRBV9 | CASSVWDYGSYTQYF
TRBV19 | CASSIYRDGYTF
TRBV2 | CASRDRDRGTGELFF
TRBV5-1 | CASSFDREETQYF
TRBV5-6 | CASSLQDSYEQYF
TRBV5-3 | CARSQPRIDMNTEAFF
TRBV6-5 | CASSYLDLTDTQYF
TRBV5-4 | CASTRPDSYEQYF
TRBV2 | CASCLGVESPLHF
TRBV14 | CASSQDGGQGFEQYF
TRBV7-9 | CASSYSRNAGGSTDTQYF
TRBV11-2 | CASSLRQGGYEQYF
TRBV14 | CASSPLQNTEAFF
TRBV5-1 | CASSLGGDSTDTQYF
TRBV6-6 | CASSYSGLVSYNEQFF